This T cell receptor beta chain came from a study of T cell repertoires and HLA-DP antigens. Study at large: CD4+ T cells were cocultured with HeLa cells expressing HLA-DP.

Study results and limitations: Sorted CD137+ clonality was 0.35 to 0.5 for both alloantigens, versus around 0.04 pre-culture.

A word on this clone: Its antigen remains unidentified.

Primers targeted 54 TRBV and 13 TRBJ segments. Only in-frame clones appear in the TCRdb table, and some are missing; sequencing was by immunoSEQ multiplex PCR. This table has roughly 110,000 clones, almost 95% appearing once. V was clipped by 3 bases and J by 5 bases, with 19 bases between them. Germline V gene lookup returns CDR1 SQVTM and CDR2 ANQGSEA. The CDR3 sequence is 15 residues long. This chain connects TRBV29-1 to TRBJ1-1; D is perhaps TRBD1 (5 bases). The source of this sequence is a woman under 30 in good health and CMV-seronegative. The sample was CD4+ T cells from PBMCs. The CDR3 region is CSVEGPSKVATEAFF. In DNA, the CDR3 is TGCAGCGTTGAGGGACCCTCCAAGGTGGCAACTGAAGCTTTCTTT.